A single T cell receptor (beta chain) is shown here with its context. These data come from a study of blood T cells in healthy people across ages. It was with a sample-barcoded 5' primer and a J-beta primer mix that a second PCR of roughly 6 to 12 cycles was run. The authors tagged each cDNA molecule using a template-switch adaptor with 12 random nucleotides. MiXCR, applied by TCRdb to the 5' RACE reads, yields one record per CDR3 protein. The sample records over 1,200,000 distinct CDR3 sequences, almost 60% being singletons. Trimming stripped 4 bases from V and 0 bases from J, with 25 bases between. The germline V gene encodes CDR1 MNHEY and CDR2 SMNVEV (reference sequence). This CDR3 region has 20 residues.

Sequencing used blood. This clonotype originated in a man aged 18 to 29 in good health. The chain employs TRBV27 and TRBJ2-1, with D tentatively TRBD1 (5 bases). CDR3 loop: CASSSRINQGSQNSYNEQFF. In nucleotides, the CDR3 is TGTGCCAGCAGTTCCCGCATAAATCAGGGTAGCCAAAACTCCTACAATGAGCAGTTCTTC.